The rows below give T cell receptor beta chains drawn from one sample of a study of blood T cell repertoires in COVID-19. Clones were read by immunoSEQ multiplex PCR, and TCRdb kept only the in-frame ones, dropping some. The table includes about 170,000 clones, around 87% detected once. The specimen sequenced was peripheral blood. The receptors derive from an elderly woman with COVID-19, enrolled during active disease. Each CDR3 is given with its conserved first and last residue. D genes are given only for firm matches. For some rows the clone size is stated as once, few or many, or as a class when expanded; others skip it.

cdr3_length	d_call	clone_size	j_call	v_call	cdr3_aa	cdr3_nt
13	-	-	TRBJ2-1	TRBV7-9	CASTSPGAHEQFF	TGTGCCAGCACCTCACCGGGAGCCCATGAGCAGTTCTTC
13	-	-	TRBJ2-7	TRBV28	CASSTIGVHEQYF	TGTGCCAGCAGTACCATCGGGGTCCACGAGCAGTACTTC
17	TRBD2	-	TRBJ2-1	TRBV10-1	CASSESLWTSDTLEQFF	TGCGCCAGCAGTGAGTCCCTGTGGACTAGCGACACCTTGGAGCAGTTCTTC
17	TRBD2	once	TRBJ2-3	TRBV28	CASSPSLRDYSTDTQYF	TGTGCCAGCAGTCCCTCACTCCGGGACTACAGCACAGATACGCAGTATTTT
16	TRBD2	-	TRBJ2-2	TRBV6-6	CASRLGLDRNTGELFF	TGTGCCAGCAGGCTGGGACTAGACAGGAACACCGGGGAGCTGTTTTTT
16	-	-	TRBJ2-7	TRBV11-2	CASSLSPGLTTYEQYF	TGTGCCAGCAGCTTGTCCCCGGGACTCACCACCTACGAGCAGTACTTC
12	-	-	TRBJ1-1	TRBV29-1	CSGGETNTEAFF	TGCAGTGGGGGGGAGACGAACACTGAAGCTTTCTTT
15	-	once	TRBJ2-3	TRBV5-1	CASSLATGPTSTQYF	TGCGCCAGCAGCTTGGCAACAGGGCCCACATCTACGCAGTATTTT
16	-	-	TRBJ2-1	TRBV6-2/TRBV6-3	CASSYSKFLVSMEQFF	TGTGCCAGCAGTTACTCGAAATTCCTAGTATCAATGGAGCAGTTCTTC
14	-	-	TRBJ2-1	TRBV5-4	CASSFGQATNEQFF	TGTGCCAGCAGCTTCGGTCAGGCTACAAATGAGCAGTTCTTC
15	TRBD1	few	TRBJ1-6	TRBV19	CASSSAGTGPIPLHF	TGTGCCAGTAGTTCCGCCGGGACAGGGCCCATCCCCCTCCACTTT
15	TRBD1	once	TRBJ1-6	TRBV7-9	CASSFETGMNSPLHF	TGTGCCAGCAGCTTCGAGACAGGGATGAATTCACCCCTCCACTTT
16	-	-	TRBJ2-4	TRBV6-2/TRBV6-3	CASSPTGGRAKNIQYF	TGTGCCAGCAGTCCCACCGGCGGCCGAGCCAAAAACATTCAGTACTTC
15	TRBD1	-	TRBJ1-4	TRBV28	CATGTGGKANEKLFF	TGTGCCACCGGGACAGGGGGCAAGGCTAATGAAAAACTGTTTTTT
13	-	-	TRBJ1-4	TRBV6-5	CASSWQGGEKLFF	TGTGCCAGCAGTTGGCAGGGCGGCGAAAAACTGTTTTTT
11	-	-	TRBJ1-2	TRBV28	CASGGHYGYTF	TGTGCCAGCGGGGGCCACTATGGCTACACCTTC
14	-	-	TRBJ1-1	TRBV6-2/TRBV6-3	CASSFHRVGTEAFF	TGTGCCAGCAGTTTCCACAGGGTAGGAACTGAAGCTTTCTTT
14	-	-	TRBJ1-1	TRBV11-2	CASSLDEGYTEAFF	TGTGCCAGCAGCTTAGACGAGGGTTACACTGAAGCTTTCTTT
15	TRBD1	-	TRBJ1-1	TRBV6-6	CASSWGDRGTTEAFF	TGTGCCAGCAGTTGGGGTGACAGGGGAACGACTGAAGCTTTCTTT
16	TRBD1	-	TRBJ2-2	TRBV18	CASSLSQGENTGELFF	TGTGCCAGCTCACTTTCGCAGGGGGAGAACACCGGGGAGCTGTTTTTT
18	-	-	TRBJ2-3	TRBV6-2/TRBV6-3	CASSYLTPRLPRTDTQYF	TGTGCCAGCAGTTACCTCACTCCTCGACTACCACGCACAGATACGCAGTATTTT
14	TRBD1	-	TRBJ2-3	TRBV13	CASSLGQGASTQYF	TGTGCCAGCAGCTTAGGCCAGGGGGCAAGTACGCAGTATTTT
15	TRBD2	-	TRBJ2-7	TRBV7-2	CASSSSSSGTYEQYF	TGTGCCAGCAGCTCTTCTTCTAGCGGCACCTACGAGCAGTACTTC
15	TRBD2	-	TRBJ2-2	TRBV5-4	CASSLTSGNSGELFF	TGTGCCAGCAGCTTGACTAGCGGGAATAGCGGGGAGCTGTTTTTT
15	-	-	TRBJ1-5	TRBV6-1	CASSEGGTGNQPQHF	TGTGCCAGCAGTGAAGGAGGCACGGGAAATCAGCCCCAGCATTTT
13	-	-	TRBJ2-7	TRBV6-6	CASSFSAEGEQYF	TGTGCCAGCAGTTTTAGTGCCGAGGGCGAGCAGTACTTC